Following are 20 T cell receptor beta chains from one sample sequenced in a study of T-cell reconstitution after alpha-beta-depleted transplantation in children (dated by TCRdb to 2016 to 2018). This specimen's treatment or condition label, interpreted: allogeneic hematopoietic cell transplantation with graft depleted of TCRalphabeta T cells and CD19 B cells. Receptors were amplified or captured by PCR. The run used an Illumina HiSeq 2500. To normalize quantification of the TCRbeta repertoire, the TCR libraries were built with molecular barcoding that relied on unique molecular identifiers. TCRdb redid the processing of the public reads, applying fastp at Q25 and MiXCR, and retained in-frame beta chains. Under each unique CDR3 protein, matching rows form one entry showing the most common genes and DNA. In this sample the table shows fewer than 1 million distinct CDR3 sequences, approximately 15% of which occur a single time. Clones ranked in the top ten supply roughly 5% of the sample.

The sample here was PBMCs, mostly from graft donor cells, taken 360 days after TCRalphabeta/CD19-depleted stem cell transplant. Source of these receptors: a male patient aged 10 to 17 who had a stem cell transplant for acute lymphoblastic leukemia, so the T cells may come from the graft donor.

This clonotype has only a few counts. The chain combines TRBV15 with TRBJ1-2, with D uncertain. The germline gives CDR1 LNHNV, CDR2 YYDKDF (reference sequence). V was trimmed by 0 bases and J by 4 bases, leaving 15 bases between them. CDR3 size: 16 residues. The CDR3 loop is CATSRDWRTGPYGYTF. In nucleotides, the CDR3 is TGTGCCACCAGCAGAGACTGGAGGACTGGCCCCTATGGCTACACCTTC.

Only a few counts were recorded for this clonotype. V gene TRBV18 combines with J gene TRBJ2-7; 12 positions agree with TRBD1. Germline assignment: CDR1 KGHSH and CDR2 LQKENI. The CDR3 spans 16 residues. The V and J ends lost 0 bases and 8 bases, in that order; junction bases with no gene match: 8. The CDR3 sequence: CASSPPFGTGGAQQYF. CDR3 coding DNA: TGTGCCAGCTCACCACCGTTTGGGACAGGGGGCGCCCAGCAGTACTTC.

This chain links TRBV20-1 with TRBJ2-1, with D possibly matching TRBD1 (6 bases). The CDR3 length is 17 residues. Germline assignment: CDR1 DFQATT and CDR2 SNEGSKA (reference sequence). With 0 bases removed from V and 0 bases from J, the gap between germline ends came to 15 bases. The CDR3 sequence: CSARERVQGSSYNEQFF. CDR3 DNA sequence: TGCAGTGCTAGAGAGAGGGTACAGGGTAGCTCCTACAATGAGCAGTTCTTC.

The chain combines TRBV12-3 or TRBV12-4 with TRBJ2-7; TRBD1 matches 9 bases. J gave up 3 bases and V 6 bases, and 9 bases lay outside the gene matches. The CDR3 spans 15 residues. CDR3 region: CASRPGQGSSYEQYF. The CDR3 coding sequence is TGTGCCAGCAGACCCGGACAGGGGTCGAGCTACGAGCAGTACTTC.

This clonotype was found a few times. The DNA of the CDR3 is TGCAGCGTTGATGAAGGTTACTATGGCTACACCTTC. This codes for CSVDEGYYGYTF. The chain recombines TRBV29-1 with TRBJ1-2; D uncertain. V was shortened by 3 bases and J by 3 bases, with 8 bases between the two germline ends. The CDR3 covers 12 residues. CDR1 is SQVTM, CDR2 ANQGSEA, per germline.

The rearrangement links TRBV30 to TRBJ2-5; D might be TRBD2 (5 bases). The CDR3 totals 11 residues. V dropped 0 bases and J dropped 10 bases, with 9 bases sitting between them. Per germline, CDR1 GTSNPN and CDR2 SVGIG (reference sequence). The chain's CDR3 is CAWSVGGDQYF. The CDR3 bases are TGTGCCTGGAGTGTAGGAGGAGACCAGTACTTC.

There are a few counts of this clonotype. This chain joins TRBV5-1 and TRBJ2-3, with D unresolved. V was cut by 1 base and J by 0 bases, with 9 bases left in between. Germline CDR1 SGHRS, CDR2 YFSETQ. CDR3 size: 15 residues. CDR3 protein: CASSLRVPSTDTQYF. For the CDR3, the DNA is TGCGCCAGCAGCTTGAGGGTTCCAAGCACAGATACGCAGTATTTT. The variable domain in full, completed from reference TRBV5-1 and TRBJ2-3, reads KAGVTQTPRYLIKTRGQQVTLSCSPISGHRSVSWYQQTPGQGLQFLFEYFSETQRNKGNFPGRFSGRQFSNSRSEMNVSTLELGDSALYLCASSLRVPSTDTQYFGPGTRLTVL.

Only a few counts were recorded for this clonotype. This rearrangement joins TRBV27 to TRBJ2-2; 11 bases fit TRBD2. Looked up from germline, CDR1 is MNHEY and CDR2 is SMNVEV (reference sequence). The CDR3 sequence is 16 residues long. The V segment lost 6 bases and the J segment 7 bases; nucleotides outside the gene matches: 10. DNA of the CDR3: TGTGCCAGCAGCCGCATAGCGGGAGGGCCTAGCGGGGAGCTGTTTTTT. Encoded protein: CASSRIAGGPSGELFF.

This chain connects TRBV5-1 to TRBJ2-7; unclear D gene. Germline assignment: CDR1 SGHRS and CDR2 YFSETQ. CDR3 length equals 14 residues. V lost 3 bases, J lost 1 base, and 11 bases lay in between. The CDR3 DNA reads TGCGCCAGCAGCTCGCCACCGAGGTCCTACGAGCAGTACTTC. This codes for CASSSPPRSYEQYF.

V and J are TRBV9 and TRBJ2-7, with D perhaps matching TRBD2 (6 bases). Germline values: CDR1 SGDLS, CDR2 YYNGEE. This CDR3 has 12 residues. V lost 1 base and J lost 7, with 9 bases in between. The CDR3 region is CASSVLGGEQYF. In nucleotides, the CDR3 is TGTGCCAGCAGCGTACTGGGGGGAGAGCAGTACTTC.

This clonotype was counted a few times. V is TRBV28 and J is TRBJ2-1; 11 bases match TRBD2. This CDR3 comprises 17 residues. V lost 6 bases, J lost 0 bases, and 7 bases stayed unmatched. In germline, CDR1 is MDHEN, CDR2 SYDVKM. The CDR3 region has the DNA TGTGCCAGCAGGTACGGGACTAGCGGTGTCTCCTACAATGAGCAGTTCTTC. Encoded protein: CASRYGTSGVSYNEQFF.

As DNA, the CDR3 is TGTGCCAGCAGCGTTAAATTGGGACTAGCGCGTGGTGAGCAGTTCTTC. Amino acid sequence: CASSVKLGLARGEQFF. This chain links TRBV9 with TRBJ2-1; 10 nucleotides agree with TRBD2. Germline CDR1 reads SGDLS; CDR2 reads YYNGEE. The ends lost 2 bases at V and 9 bases at J; junction bases unmatched: 11. This CDR3 comprises 16 residues.

The sample holds a few counts of this clonotype. V gene TRBV20-1 combines with J gene TRBJ2-5; maybe TRBD1 (6 bases). The CDR3 extends over 16 amino acids. The germline gives CDR1 DFQATT, CDR2 SNEGSKA (reference sequence). V lost 0 bases, J lost 2 bases, and 16 bases lay in between. The CDR3 sequence is CSARDSRGRGQETQYF. In DNA, the CDR3 is TGCAGTGCTAGAGACTCCAGGGGCAGGGGACAAGAGACCCAGTACTTC.

This clonotype was observed a few times. The chain joins TRBV27 to TRBJ2-7; 10 bases map to TRBD1. V shed 3 bases, J shed 3 bases, and the junction held 5 bases outside the gene matches. Per germline, CDR1 MNHEY and CDR2 SMNVEV (reference sequence). This CDR3 has 15 residues. DNA for the CDR3: TGTGCCAGCAGTTTCGAATGGACAGGGGGCTACGAGCAGTACTTC. Translation: CASSFEWTGGYEQYF.

A few counts support this clonotype. The rearrangement uses TRBV5-1 and TRBJ2-1; TRBD2 agrees at 7 bases. The CDR3 totals 15 residues. Germline CDR1 and CDR2: SGHRS and YFSETQ. V gave up 0 bases and J gave up 7 bases; unmatched junction bases: 7. CDR3 DNA: TGCGCCAGCAGCTTGGCAGCGGGGTGGGGGAATGAGCAGTTCTTC. The encoded protein is CASSLAAGWGNEQFF.

This rearrangement joins TRBV29-1 to TRBJ2-5, with D perhaps assigned TRBD1 or TRBD2 (5 bases each). This CDR3 contains 11 residues. Germline V lookup: CDR1 SQVTM, CDR2 ANQGSEA. In nucleotides, the CDR3 is TGCACCGTCAGGGACGGGGAGACCCAGTACTTC. Its translation: CTVRDGETQYF.

V gene TRBV6-1 combines with J gene TRBJ2-7; possibly TRBD1 for D (6 bases). The germline V and J ends were trimmed by 9 bases and 3 bases, with 15 bases remaining between them. The CDR3 contains 13 residues. CDR1 and CDR2 from the germline V gene are MNHNS and SASEGT. The CDR3 here is CASQGSDRYEQYF. The CDR3 bases are TGTGCCAGTCAGGGGTCTGACCGCTACGAGCAGTACTTC.

The J gene is TRBJ2-3, the V gene TRBV4-1, with 12 bases lining up with TRBD2. CDR1 and CDR2 from the germline V gene are MGHRA and YSYEKL. The CDR3 runs to 19 residues. The ends lost 4 bases at V and 0 bases at J; junction bases unmatched: 11. CDR3 sequence reads: CASSPSLGTSGFSTDTQYF. DNA for the CDR3: TGCGCCAGCAGCCCAAGTTTGGGGACTAGCGGGTTTAGCACAGATACGCAGTATTTT.

There are many counts of this clonotype. This chain connects TRBV12-3 or TRBV12-4 to TRBJ1-5; D is uncertain. V was shortened by 3 bases and J by 5 bases, with 5 bases between the two germline ends. The CDR3 length is 12 residues. CDR3 amino acids: CASSFGDQPQHF. The CDR3 DNA follows: TGTGCCAGCAGTTTCGGGGATCAGCCCCAGCATTTT.

The chain joins TRBV12-3 or TRBV12-4 to TRBJ2-6; either TRBD1 or TRBD2 may fit D (5 bases each). Trimming shortened V by 5 bases and J by 2 bases, and 13 bases separated the two germline ends. The CDR3 contains 16 residues. Here the CDR3 reads CASSPHRGAGANVLTF. CDR3 bases: TGTGCCAGCAGTCCACACCGGGGCGCTGGGGCCAACGTCCTGACTTTC.